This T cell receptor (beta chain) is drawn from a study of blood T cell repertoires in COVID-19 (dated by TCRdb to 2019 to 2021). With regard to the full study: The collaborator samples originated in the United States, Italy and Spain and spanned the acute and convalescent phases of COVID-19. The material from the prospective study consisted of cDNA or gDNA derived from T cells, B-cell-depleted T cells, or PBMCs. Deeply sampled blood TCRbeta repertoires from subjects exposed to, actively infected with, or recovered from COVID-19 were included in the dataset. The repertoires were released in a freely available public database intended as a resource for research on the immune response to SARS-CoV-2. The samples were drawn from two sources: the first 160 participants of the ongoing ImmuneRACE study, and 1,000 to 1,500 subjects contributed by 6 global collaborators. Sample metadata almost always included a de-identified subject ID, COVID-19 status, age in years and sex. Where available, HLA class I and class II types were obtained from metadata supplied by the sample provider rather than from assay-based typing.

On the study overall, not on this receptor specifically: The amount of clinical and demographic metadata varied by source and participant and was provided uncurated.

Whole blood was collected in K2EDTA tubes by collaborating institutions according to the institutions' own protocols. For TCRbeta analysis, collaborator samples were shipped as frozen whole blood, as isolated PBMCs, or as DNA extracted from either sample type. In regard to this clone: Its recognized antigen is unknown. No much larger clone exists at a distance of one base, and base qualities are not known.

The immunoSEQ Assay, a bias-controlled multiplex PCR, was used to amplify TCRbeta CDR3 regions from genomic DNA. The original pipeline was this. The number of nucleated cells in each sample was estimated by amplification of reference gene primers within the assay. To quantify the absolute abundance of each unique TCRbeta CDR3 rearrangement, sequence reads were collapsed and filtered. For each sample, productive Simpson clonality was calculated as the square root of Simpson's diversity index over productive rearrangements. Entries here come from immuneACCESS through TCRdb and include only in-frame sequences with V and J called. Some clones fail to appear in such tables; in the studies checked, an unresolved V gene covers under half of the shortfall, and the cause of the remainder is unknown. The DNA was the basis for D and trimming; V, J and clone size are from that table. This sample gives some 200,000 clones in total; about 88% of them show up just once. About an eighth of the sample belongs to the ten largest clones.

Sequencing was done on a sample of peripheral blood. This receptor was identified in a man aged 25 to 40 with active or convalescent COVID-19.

The encoded CDR3 is CASRTSVYNEQFF. The nucleotide sequence reads TGTGCCAGCAGGACTAGCGTTTATAATGAGCAGTTCTTC. The chain joins TRBV6-5 to TRBJ2-1; 8 middle bases align to TRBD2. The germline V gene encodes CDR1 MNHEY and CDR2 SVGAGI. V loses 6 bases at its end and J loses 7 bases; junction bases beyond the gene matches: 5. Including cysteine and phenylalanine, the CDR3 has 13 amino acids. The kept DNA is CDR3 alone, 39 bases in frame from the first base.